This paragraph reports one T cell receptor beta chain. No antigen is known for it. The sample originates from a study of post-analysis software for immune sequencing data. Study in general: Several disease courses (relapsing-remitting, secondary progressive and progressive-relapsing) of multiple sclerosis were included.

Findings of the study overall: Analysis by F measure revealed that same-batch samples clustered strongly together. TRBV5-6, TRBV5-1 and TRBV20-1 were among roughly five TRBV segments more frequent in patients than controls. Significantly decreased normalized Chao1 diversity was recorded for multiple sclerosis patients relative to controls.

Unique molecular identifiers were built into the TCR beta cDNA libraries. The yield from roughly 1 to 10 million T cells was 500,000 or so cDNA molecules in total. Via MiXCR, TCRdb re-called the PCR reads, giving one row per CDR3 protein. The sample gives more than 450,000 distinct CDR3 sequences, roughly 46% of which show up once; about 1.5% is in the top ten. Between the trimmed V and J ends, which lost 4 bases and 3 bases, there was a span of 13 bases. The V gene's germline CDR1 is MNHEY and CDR2 SMNVEV (reference sequence). The CDR3 consists of 14 residues. This rearrangement joins TRBV27 to TRBJ2-7; D is perhaps TRBD1 or TRBD2 (5 bases each). The sample comprised blood. The receptor's source is a girl between 10 and 17 years old with multiple sclerosis. CDR3 amino acids: CASSSTVRGYEQYF. CDR3 bases: TGTGCCAGCAGTTCGACGGTGAGGGGCTACGAGCAGTACTTC.